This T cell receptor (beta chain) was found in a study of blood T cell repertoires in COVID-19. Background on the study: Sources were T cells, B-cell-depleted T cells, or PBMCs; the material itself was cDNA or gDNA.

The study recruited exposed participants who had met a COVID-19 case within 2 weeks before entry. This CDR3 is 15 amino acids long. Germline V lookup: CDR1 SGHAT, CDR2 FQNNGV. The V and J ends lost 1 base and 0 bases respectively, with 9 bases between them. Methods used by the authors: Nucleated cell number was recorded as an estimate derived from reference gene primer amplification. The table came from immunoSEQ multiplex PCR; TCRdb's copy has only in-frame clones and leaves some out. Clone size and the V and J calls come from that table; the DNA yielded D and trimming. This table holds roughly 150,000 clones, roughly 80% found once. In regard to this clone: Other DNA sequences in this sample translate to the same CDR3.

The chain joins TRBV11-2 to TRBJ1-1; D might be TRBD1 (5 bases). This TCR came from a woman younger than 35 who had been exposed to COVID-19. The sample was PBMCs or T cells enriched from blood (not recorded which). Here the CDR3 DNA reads TGTGCCAGCAGCTTAGTAGCAGGGTTGAACACTGAAGCTTTCTTT. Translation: CASSLVAGLNTEAFF.